This T cell receptor (beta chain) emerged from a study of tumor T cells in aggressive B-cell lymphoma (dated by TCRdb to the late 2010s). The method behind the library was the immunoSEQ multiplex PCR assay. TCRdb obtained this table from immuneACCESS and retained in-frame rearrangements with V and J assigned. These tables miss some clones; where compared with another copy, unresolved V genes account for less than half of the shortfall, and the remainder is unexplained. Present in this sample are about 7,900 clones, about four fifths of which were seen just once. 4.5% to 6.5% of the sample is in the top ten clones. This clone was detected once. Its antigen is currently not known. Base qualities are missing; no much larger clone stands one base away. V loses 5 bases, J loses 5 bases, and the germline ends lie 13 bases apart. The cysteine opens and the phenylalanine closes a CDR3 of 12 amino acids. Of the read, only the CDR3 DNA is kept; its 36 bases are in frame from base 1. CDR1 and CDR2 are drawn from the germline V gene (reference sequence): GTSNPN, SVGIG.

The receptor's source is an adult with diffuse large B cell lymphoma. The sample was tumor tissue. This chain joins TRBV30 to TRBJ2-7; a tentative D match to TRBD2 spans 7 bases. The DNA is as follows: TGTGCCTGGGGAGGCGGGGGCCACGAGCAGTACTTC. Its product reads: CAWGGGGHEQYF.